The table lists the clone carrying this TCR beta chain with a count of one. The data belong to a study of tumor-infiltrating lymphocytes in oesophageal squamous cell carcinoma. One entry per CDR3 protein results from TCRdb running MiXCR on the PCR reads. In the table there are 15,000 to 25,000 distinct CDR3 sequences, approximately 40% of which are singletons. CDR1 and CDR2 (germline): SGHTA, FQGTGA. This CDR3 contains 15 residues. The V gene end was trimmed by 4 bases and the J gene end by 6 bases; junction bases not matched to a gene: 8. The sequenced sample consisted of esophageal tumor tissue. The rearrangement uses TRBV7-3 and TRBJ2-3, with TRBD2 matching 9 bases. The TCR comes from a male donor with esophageal squamous cell carcinoma. Here the CDR3 DNA reads TGTGCCAGCAGCTCTGGTGTAGCGGGGGTGGATACGCAGTATTTT. Translated: CASSSGVAGVDTQYF.